This TCR beta chain originates from a study of shared clonotypes between healthy human individuals. The CDR3 length is 13 residues. Trimming took off 2 bases at V and 10 bases at J, with 15 bases between the two ends. In germline, CDR1 is MNHEY, CDR2 SVGAGI. This clone has a single count. Its cognate antigen is unknown. CD45RO negativity and positive selection for CCR7 defined naive CD8 cells, a population that excluded terminally differentiated effector memory CD45RA+ cells. Study-wide results and caveats: The low donor count limited represented genetic and exposure-history diversity.

Some clones are missing from TCRdb's copy, which holds only in-frame ones; the method was immunoSEQ multiplex PCR. This table has some 2.1 million clones, approximately 94% appearing once. Sequences were obtained from naive CD8+ T cells sorted from blood. The clonotype originates from a man in his late teens or twenties in good health. V is TRBV6-5 and J is TRBJ2-7, with D possibly matching TRBD1 (6 bases). In DNA, the CDR3 is TGTGCCAGCAGTTACGGTAATGGGGACACACAGTACTTC. Encoded protein: CASSYGNGDTQYF.